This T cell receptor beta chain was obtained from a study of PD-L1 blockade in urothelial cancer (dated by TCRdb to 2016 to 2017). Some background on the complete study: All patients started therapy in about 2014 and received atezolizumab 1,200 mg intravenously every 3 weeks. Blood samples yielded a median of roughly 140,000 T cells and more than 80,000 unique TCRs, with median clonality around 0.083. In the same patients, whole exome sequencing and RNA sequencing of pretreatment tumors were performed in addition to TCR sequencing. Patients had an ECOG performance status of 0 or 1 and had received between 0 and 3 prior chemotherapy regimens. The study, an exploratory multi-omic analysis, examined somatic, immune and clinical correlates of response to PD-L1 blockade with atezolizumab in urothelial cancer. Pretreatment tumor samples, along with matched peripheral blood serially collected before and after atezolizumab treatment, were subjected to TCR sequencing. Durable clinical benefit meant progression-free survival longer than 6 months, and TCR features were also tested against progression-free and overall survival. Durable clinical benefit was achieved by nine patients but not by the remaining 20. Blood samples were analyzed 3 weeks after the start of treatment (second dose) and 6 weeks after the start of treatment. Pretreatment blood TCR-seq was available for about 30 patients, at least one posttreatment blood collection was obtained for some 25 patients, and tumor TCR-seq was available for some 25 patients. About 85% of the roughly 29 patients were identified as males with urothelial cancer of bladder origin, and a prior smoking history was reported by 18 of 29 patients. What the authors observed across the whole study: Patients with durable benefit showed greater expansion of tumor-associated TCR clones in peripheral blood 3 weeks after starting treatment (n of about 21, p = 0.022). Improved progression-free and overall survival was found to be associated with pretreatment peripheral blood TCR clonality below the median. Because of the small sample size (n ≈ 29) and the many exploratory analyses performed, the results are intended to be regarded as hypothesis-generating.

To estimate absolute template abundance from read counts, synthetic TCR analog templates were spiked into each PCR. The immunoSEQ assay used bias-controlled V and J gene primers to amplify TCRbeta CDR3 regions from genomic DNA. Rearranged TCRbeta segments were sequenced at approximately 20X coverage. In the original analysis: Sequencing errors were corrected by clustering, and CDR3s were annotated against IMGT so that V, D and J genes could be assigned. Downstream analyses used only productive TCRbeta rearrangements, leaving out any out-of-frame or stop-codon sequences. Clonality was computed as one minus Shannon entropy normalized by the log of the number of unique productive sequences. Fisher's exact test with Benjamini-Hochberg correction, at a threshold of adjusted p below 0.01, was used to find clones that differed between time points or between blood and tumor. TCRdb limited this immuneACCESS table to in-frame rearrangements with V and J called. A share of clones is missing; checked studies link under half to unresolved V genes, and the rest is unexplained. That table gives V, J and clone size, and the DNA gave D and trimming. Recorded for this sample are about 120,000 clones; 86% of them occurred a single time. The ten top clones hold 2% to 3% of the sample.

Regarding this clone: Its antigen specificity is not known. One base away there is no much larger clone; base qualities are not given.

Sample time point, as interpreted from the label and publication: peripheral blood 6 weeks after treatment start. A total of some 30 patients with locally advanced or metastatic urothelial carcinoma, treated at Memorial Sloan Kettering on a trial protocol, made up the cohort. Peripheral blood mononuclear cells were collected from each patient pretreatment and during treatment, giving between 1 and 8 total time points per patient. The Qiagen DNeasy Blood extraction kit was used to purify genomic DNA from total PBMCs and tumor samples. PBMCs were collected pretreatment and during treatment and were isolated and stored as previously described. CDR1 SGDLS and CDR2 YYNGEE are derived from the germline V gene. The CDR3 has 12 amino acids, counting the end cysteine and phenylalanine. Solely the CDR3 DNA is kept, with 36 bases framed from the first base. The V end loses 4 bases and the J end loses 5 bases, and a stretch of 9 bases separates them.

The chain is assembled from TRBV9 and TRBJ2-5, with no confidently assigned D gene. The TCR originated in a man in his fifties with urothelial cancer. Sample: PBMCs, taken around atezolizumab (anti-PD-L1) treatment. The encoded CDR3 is CASSPYEETQYF. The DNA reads TGTGCCAGCAGCCCATATGAGGAGACCCAGTACTTC. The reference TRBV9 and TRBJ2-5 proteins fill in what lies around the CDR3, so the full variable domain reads DSGVTQTPKHLITATGQRVTLRCSPRSGDLSVYWYQQSLDQGLQFLIQYYNGEERAKGNILERFSAQQFPDLHSELNLSSLELGDSALYFCASSPYEETQYFGPGTRLLVL.